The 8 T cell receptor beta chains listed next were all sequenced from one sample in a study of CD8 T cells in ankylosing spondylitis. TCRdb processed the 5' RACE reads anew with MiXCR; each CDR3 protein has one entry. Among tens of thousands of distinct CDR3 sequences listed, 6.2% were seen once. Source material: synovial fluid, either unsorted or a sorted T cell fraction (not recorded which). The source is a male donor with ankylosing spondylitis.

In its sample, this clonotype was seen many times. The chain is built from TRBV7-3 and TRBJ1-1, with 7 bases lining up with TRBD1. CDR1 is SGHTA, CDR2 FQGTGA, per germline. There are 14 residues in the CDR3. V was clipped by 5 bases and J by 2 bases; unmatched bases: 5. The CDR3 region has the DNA TGTGCCAGCAGCAGACAGGGTGGTAACACTGAAGCTTTCTTT. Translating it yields CASSRQGGNTEAFF.

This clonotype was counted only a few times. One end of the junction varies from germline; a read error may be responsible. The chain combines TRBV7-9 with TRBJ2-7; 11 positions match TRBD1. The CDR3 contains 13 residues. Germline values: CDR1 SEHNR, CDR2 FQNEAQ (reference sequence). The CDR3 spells CASSLGDRGAPTF. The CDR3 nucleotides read TGTGCCAGCAGCCTTGGGGACAGGGGGGCCCCTACCTTC.

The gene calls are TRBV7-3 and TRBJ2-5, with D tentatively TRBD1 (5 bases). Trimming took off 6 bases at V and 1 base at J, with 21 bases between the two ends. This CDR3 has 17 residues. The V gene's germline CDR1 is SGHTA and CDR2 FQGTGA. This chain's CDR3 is CASSRGPPTGIQETQYF. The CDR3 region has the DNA TGTGCCAGCAGTAGGGGTCCTCCGACCGGCATCCAAGAGACCCAGTACTTC.

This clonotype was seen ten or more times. The CDR3 loop reads CATSGLSSSYNEQFF. In nucleotides, the CDR3 is TGTGCCACCAGCGGGCTGTCGAGCTCCTACAATGAGCAGTTCTTC. The chain combines TRBV15 with TRBJ2-1; D gene uncertain. CDR1 is LNHNV and CDR2 is YYDKDF in the germline V gene (reference sequence). The CDR3 loop spans 15 amino acids. V was pared by 5 bases and J by 0 bases, with 11 bases between.

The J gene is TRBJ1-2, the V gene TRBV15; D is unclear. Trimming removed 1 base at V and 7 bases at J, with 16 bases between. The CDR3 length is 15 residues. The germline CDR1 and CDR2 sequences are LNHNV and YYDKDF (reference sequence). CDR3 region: CATSRVRSGPAGYTF. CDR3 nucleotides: TGTGCCACCAGCAGAGTCAGGTCGGGCCCTGCTGGCTACACCTTC.

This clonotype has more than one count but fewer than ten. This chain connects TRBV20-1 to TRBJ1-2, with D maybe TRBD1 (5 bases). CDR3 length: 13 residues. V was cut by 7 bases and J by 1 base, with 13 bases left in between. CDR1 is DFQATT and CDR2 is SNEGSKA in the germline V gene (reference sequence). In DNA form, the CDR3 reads TGCAGTGTCAGCCAGGGACTTAACTATGGCTACACCTTC. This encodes CSVSQGLNYGYTF.

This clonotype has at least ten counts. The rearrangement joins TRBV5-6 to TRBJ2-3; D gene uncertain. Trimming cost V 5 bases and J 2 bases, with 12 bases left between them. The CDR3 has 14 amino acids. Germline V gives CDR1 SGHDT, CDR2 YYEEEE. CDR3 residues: CASSLIWNTDTQYF. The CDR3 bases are TGTGCCAGCAGTCTTATTTGGAACACAGATACGCAGTATTTT.

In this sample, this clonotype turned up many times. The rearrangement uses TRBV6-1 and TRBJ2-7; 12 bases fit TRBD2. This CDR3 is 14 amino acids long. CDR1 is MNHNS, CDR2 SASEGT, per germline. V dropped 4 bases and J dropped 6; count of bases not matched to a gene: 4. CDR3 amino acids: CASSVTSGSGEQYF. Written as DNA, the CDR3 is TGTGCCAGCAGTGTGACTAGCGGGAGCGGCGAGCAGTACTTC.